These 24 T cell receptor beta chains came from one sample sequenced in a study of T cells in Graves' hyperthyroidism and ophthalmopathy. RNA transcripts yielded amplified TCR beta CDR3 regions. HTBI primers were the set used in a first-round RT-PCR of the TCR CDR3. MiXCR, run by TCRdb on the multiplex PCR reads, gives a single entry per CDR3 protein. The sample consists of about 640,000 distinct CDR3 sequences, under 25% of them appearing once. Sequenced input: blood. The receptors were gathered from a man aged 25 to 45 with Graves' ophthalmopathy.

V gene TRBV4-2 combines with J gene TRBJ2-7; possibly TRBD1 for D (6 bases). V was clipped by 1 base and J by 4 bases, with 14 bases between them. CDR1 is LGHNA, CDR2 YNFKEQ, per germline. The CDR3 has 15 amino acids. The DNA for the CDR3 is TGTGCCAGCAGCCAAGTACAGGGAGAGAGTTACGAGCAGTACTTC. This gives the protein CASSQVQGESYEQYF.

Here the CDR3 DNA reads TGTGCCAGCACCCCGACAGGGGTAGCCAAAAACATTCAGTACTTC. This sequence encodes CASTPTGVAKNIQYF. The genes are TRBV12-3 or TRBV12-4 and TRBJ2-4, with TRBD1 matching 8 bases. V dropped 7 bases and J dropped 0; count of bases not matched to a gene: 5. This CDR3 is 15 amino acids long.

A word on this clonotype: At one of its ends the junction is not consistent with the germline gene, which may arise from a read error. The genes are TRBV5-6 and TRBJ2-1; the D is unclear. The CDR3 covers 13 residues. Germline CDR1 is SGHDT and CDR2 is YYEEEE. The CDR3 loop reads CAGSYPTGNEQFF. The CDR3 DNA follows: TGTGCCGGCAGCTACCCGACGGGCAATGAGCAGTTCTTC.

Many counts were recorded for this clonotype. The chain combines TRBV7-2 with TRBJ2-1; 10 bases fit TRBD2. The CDR3 loop spans 14 amino acids. Germline CDR1 reads SGHTA; CDR2 reads FQGNSA. With V trimmed by 5 bases and J by 8 bases, 6 bases remained unmatched. CDR3 DNA: TGTGCCAGCAGCCCATCTAGCGGGAGTGATGAGCAGTTCTTC. It yields the protein CASSPSSGSDEQFF.

The chain recombines TRBV20-1 with TRBJ1-5; D gene unclear. V was shortened by 7 bases and J by 5 bases, with 15 bases between the two germline ends. The CDR3 is made up of 13 amino acids. CDR1 is DFQATT, CDR2 SNEGSKA, per germline (reference sequence). The DNA for the CDR3 is TGCAGTGGGGCGTTAGGGTTGGATCAGCCCCAGCATTTT. Translating it yields CSGALGLDQPQHF.

This chain links TRBV20-1 with TRBJ1-6; D might be TRBD1 (5 bases). The CDR3 has 16 residues. Germline V gene data show CDR1 as DFQATT and CDR2 as SNEGSKA (reference sequence). V was pared by 5 bases and J by 7 bases, with 21 bases between. The CDR3: CSARSSGGSTNSPLHF. The CDR3 DNA sequence: TGCAGTGCTCGTTCTTCGGGGGGGTCAACAAATTCACCCCTCCACTTT.

CDR3 residues: CASSLLQTNTGELFF. The CDR3 DNA sequence: TGCGCCAGCAGCTTGCTACAGACGAACACCGGGGAGCTGTTTTTT. J is TRBJ2-2 and V is TRBV5-1; no reliable D call. V was pared by 1 base and J by 0 bases, with 7 bases between. This CDR3 region has 15 residues. Per germline, CDR1 SGHRS and CDR2 YFSETQ. The full variable domain, its missing parts supplied by reference TRBV5-1 and TRBJ2-2, is KAGVTQTPRYLIKTRGQQVTLSCSPISGHRSVSWYQQTPGQGLQFLFEYFSETQRNKGNFPGRFSGRQFSNSRSEMNVSTLELGDSALYLCASSLLQTNTGELFFGEGSRLTVL.

The genes are TRBV7-2 and TRBJ1-1; D might be TRBD1 (5 bases). The germline V and J ends were trimmed by 1 base and 4 bases, with 13 bases remaining between them. The CDR3 contains 15 residues. Germline V gene sequence: CDR1 SGHTA, CDR2 FQGNSA. Written as DNA, the CDR3 is TGTGCCAGCAGCTTAGAGGGTTCAGGGATCACTGAAGCTTTCTTT. Translated, it gives CASSLEGSGITEAFF.

This clonotype was recorded at least ten times. The rearrangement uses TRBV20-1 and TRBJ2-5, with TRBD2 identical over 10 bases. Germline V gene data show CDR1 as DFQATT and CDR2 as SNEGSKA (reference sequence). With 2 bases clipped from V and 3 bases from J, the junction kept 6 bases outside the gene matches. The CDR3 covers 15 residues. The CDR3 loop is CSARPRTSGKETQYF. CDR3 coding DNA: TGCAGTGCTAGACCCCGGACTAGCGGAAAAGAGACCCAGTACTTC.

Ten or more counts support this clonotype. The chain combines TRBV28 with TRBJ1-1; D is unresolved. V was trimmed by 1 base and J by 4 bases, leaving 4 bases between them. The CDR3 length is 12 residues. CDR1 and CDR2 (germline): MDHEN, SYDVKM. CDR3 in DNA: TGTGCCAGCAGTTTATCGGTCACTGAAGCTTTCTTT. As protein: CASSLSVTEAFF. The full variable domain, its missing parts supplied by reference TRBV28 and TRBJ1-1, is DVKVTQSSRYLVKRTGEKVFLECVQDMDHENMFWYRQDPGLGLRLIYFSYDVKMKEKGDIPEGYSVSREKKERFSLILESASTNQTSMYLCASSLSVTEAFFGQGTRLTVV.

The chain links TRBV6-2 or TRBV6-3 to TRBJ2-1; a possible D gene is TRBD2 (6 bases). There are 14 residues in the CDR3. The V gene's germline CDR1 is MNHEY and CDR2 SVGEGT. V was clipped by 5 bases and J by 8 bases, with 16 bases between them. The CDR3 bases are TGTGCCAGCAGTAAGGGACTCTACGGCGATGAGCAGTTCTTC. Its translation is CASSKGLYGDEQFF.

The chain has TRBV7-9 and TRBJ1-2; D remains ambiguous. CDR3 length: 16 residues. Germline V gene data show CDR1 as SEHNR and CDR2 as FQNEAQ (reference sequence). Trimming took 4 bases from V and 2 from J, leaving 17 bases between them. CDR3 in amino acids: CASSSLQRDKNYGYTF. The CDR3 region has the DNA TGTGCCAGCAGCTCCTTACAAAGAGACAAGAACTATGGCTACACCTTC. The variable domain in full, with the rest retrieved from reference TRBV7-9 and TRBJ1-2, is DTGVSQNPRHKITKRGQNVTFRCDPISEHNRLYWYRQTLGQGPEFLTYFQNEAQLEKSRLLSDRFSAERPKGSFSTLEIQRTEQGDSAMYLCASSSLQRDKNYGYTFGSGTRLTVV.

This clonotype was detected many times. This chain connects TRBV5-1 to TRBJ2-1, with 13 nucleotides matching TRBD2. The length of the CDR3 is 14 residues. Trimming at V came to 4 bases and at J to 13 bases, leaving 8 bases not matched to a gene. CDR1 is SGHRS and CDR2 is YFSETQ in the germline V gene. This chain's CDR3 is CASSQRTSGSYQFF. CDR3 DNA sequence: TGCGCCAGCAGCCAGCGGACTAGCGGGAGTTATCAGTTCTTC.

This clonotype was detected a few times. The chain recombines TRBV2 with TRBJ2-7; no definite D call. V lost 2 bases and J lost 4, with 15 bases in between. The CDR3 runs 15 residues. Germline assignment: CDR1 SNHLY and CDR2 FYNNEI. The chain's CDR3 is CASSEWSTKGYEQYF. CDR3 in DNA: TGTGCCAGCAGTGAATGGAGTACTAAAGGTTACGAGCAGTACTTC.

V gene TRBV5-1 combines with J gene TRBJ1-1; 7 nucleotides align to TRBD1. CDR1 and CDR2 (germline): SGHRS, YFSETQ. With V trimmed by 2 bases and J by 7 bases, 11 bases remained unmatched. The CDR3 is 15 amino acids. Here the CDR3 DNA reads TGCGCCAGCAGCTTCGCAGACAGGGCCAAACATGAAGCTTTCTTT. This gives the protein CASSFADRAKHEAFF.

This clonotype appeared a few times. V is TRBV6-1 and J is TRBJ2-7, with unresolved D. Germline V lookup: CDR1 MNHNS, CDR2 SASEGT. V lost 5 bases and J 5 bases, leaving 13 bases between the germline ends. This CDR3 comprises 13 residues. CDR3 residues: CASSSERSHEQYF. CDR3 in DNA: TGTGCCAGCAGTTCGGAACGATCCCACGAGCAGTACTTC.

Many counts were recorded for this clonotype. The rearrangement uses TRBV15 and TRBJ1-1; 9 bases are shared with TRBD1. Per the germline V gene, CDR1 is LNHNV and CDR2 is YYDKDF (reference sequence). The trim removed 5 bases at V and 1 base at J, leaving 5 bases unmatched. This CDR3 comprises 15 residues. The CDR3 DNA sequence: TGTGCCACCAGCTGGCCGGGACAGGGGAACACTGAAGCTTTCTTT. It encodes CATSWPGQGNTEAFF.

This clonotype turned up a few times. The rearrangement uses TRBV14 and TRBJ2-1; 7 bases are shared with TRBD2. Losses at the gene ends were 3 bases for V and 6 bases for J; bases not matched to a gene: 14. The CDR3 runs to 17 residues. The germline V gene encodes CDR1 SGHDN and CDR2 FVKESK. In nucleotides, the CDR3 is TGTGCCAGCAGCCATCGGGGAGGGTTACCAACCAGCAATGAGCAGTTCTTC. It specifies CASSHRGGLPTSNEQFF.

Many counts were recorded for this clonotype. The chain recombines TRBV6-1 with TRBJ2-7; D is unresolved. The ends were cut back, 6 bases at V and 0 bases at J, with 9 bases in the middle. CDR3 length: 13 residues. The V gene's germline CDR1 is MNHNS and CDR2 SASEGT. This CDR3 reads CASRLTSSYEQYF. DNA for the CDR3: TGTGCCAGCAGATTGACAAGCTCCTACGAGCAGTACTTC.

This clonotype was recorded at least ten times. The chain couples TRBV30 to TRBJ1-5; D call uncertain. Germline values: CDR1 GTSNPN, CDR2 SVGIG (reference sequence). The CDR3 is 13 residues long. Between the trimmed V and J ends, which lost 2 bases and 0 bases, there was a span of 5 bases. DNA for the CDR3: TGTGCCTGGAGTCGTTATAGCAATCAGCCCCAGCATTTT. Its translation is CAWSRYSNQPQHF.

There are a few counts of this clonotype. The rearrangement links TRBV20-1 to TRBJ1-5, with D maybe TRBD1 (6 bases). This CDR3 spans 13 amino acids. CDR1 is DFQATT and CDR2 is SNEGSKA in the germline V gene (reference sequence). V was pared by 1 base and J by 3 bases, with 7 bases between. CDR3 nucleotides: TGCAGTGCTAGAGGGACAGTCAATCAGCCCCAGCATTTT. It is translated as CSARGTVNQPQHF.

This clonotype was counted only a few times. V and J are TRBV20-1 and TRBJ2-5; a weak D match, TRBD1 (6 bases). V was shortened by 4 bases and J by 4 bases, with 22 bases between the two germline ends. The germline gives CDR1 DFQATT, CDR2 SNEGSKA (reference sequence). The length of the CDR3 is 16 residues. Here the CDR3 DNA reads TGCAGTGCTACTTCAAAACGAATTTGGGGGCGAGAGACCCAGTACTTC. Its protein is CSATSKRIWGRETQYF.

Concerning this clonotype itself: A read error may explain this, as a much larger clone is one base away. The chain uses TRBV11-2 and TRBJ2-2, with 7 bases lining up with TRBD1. CDR1 is SGHAT and CDR2 is FQNNGV in the germline V gene. The CDR3 runs 18 residues. V lost 5 bases to trimming and J lost 4 bases; unmatched junction nucleotides: 16. For the CDR3, the DNA is TGTGCCAGCAGCCAGGTCCCGGGACAGCCTCTAGTCACCGGGGAGCTGTTTTTT. It encodes CASSQVPGQPLVTGELFF.

For this clonotype: A read error may be the cause here, since a much bigger clone is one base away. The chain recombines TRBV24-1 with TRBJ1-5, with 9 bases aligning to TRBD1. CDR3 size: 18 residues. The germline V gene encodes CDR1 KGHDR and CDR2 SFDVKD. The chain's CDR3 is CAASDALRDRELNQPQHF. The CDR3 coding sequence is TGTGCCGCCAGTGATGCCCTCCGGGACAGGGAATTGAATCAGCCCCAGCATTTT.